The 14 T cell receptor beta chains in this list originate from one sample, sequenced in a study of T cell repertoires in cytomegalovirus infection. For these receptors, no antigen is known. TCRdb called the reads again in MiXCR, with one record for every CDR3 protein. The sample holds approximately 1,000,000 distinct CDR3 sequences, roughly 30% seen once. The sequences come from cultured CD8+ T cells from PBMCs, collected from culture after CMV antigen stimulation. These receptors all come from a human donor in good health (CMV status not recorded). Some clones in this sample may be carry-over from other donors' samples.

There are a few counts of this clonotype. Relative to the germline gene, one junction end is altered; a read error may explain this. V gene TRBV7-7 combines with J gene TRBJ2-1; TRBD2 matches at 10 bases. The CDR3 covers 16 residues. In germline, CDR1 is SSHAT, CDR2 FNYEAQ (reference sequence). DNA of the CDR3: TGTGCTAGCAGCTCTCACCTAGCGGGGGCCCTCAATGAGCAGTTCTTC. Protein product: CASSSHLAGALNEQFF.

The V and J genes are TRBV6-2 or TRBV6-3 and TRBJ1-5; TRBD1 matches 8 bases. V lost 9 bases to trimming and J lost 4 bases; unmatched junction nucleotides: 11. There are 15 residues in the CDR3. Germline assignment: CDR1 MNHEY and CDR2 SVGEGT. The DNA of the CDR3 is TGTGCCAGTAGTGTACAGGGGGTAAGGAATCAGCCCCAGCATTTT. Its protein is CASSVQGVRNQPQHF.

This clonotype turned up a few times. The chain recombines TRBV15 with TRBJ2-7; 7 bases align to TRBD1. This CDR3 is built from 15 residues. The V segment lost 0 bases and the J segment 2 bases; nucleotides outside the gene matches: 4. Per the germline V gene, CDR1 is LNHNV and CDR2 is YYDKDF (reference sequence). The CDR3 loop is CATSRDLGTAYEQYF. CDR3 bases: TGTGCCACCAGCAGAGATTTGGGGACAGCCTACGAGCAGTACTTC.

The sample holds many counts of this clonotype. The chain carries TRBV7-8 and TRBJ1-5; D may be TRBD1 (6 bases). This CDR3 spans 15 amino acids. V gave up 0 bases and J gave up 4 bases, with 10 bases separating them. CDR1 and CDR2 (germline): SGHVS, FQNEAQ. CDR3 sequence reads: CASSLARTENQPQHF. For the CDR3, the DNA is TGTGCCAGCAGCTTAGCGAGGACAGAGAATCAGCCCCAGCATTTT.

This clonotype showed up just a few times. This sequence joins TRBV7-9 and TRBJ1-4, with D possibly matching TRBD1 (5 bases). This CDR3 comprises 16 residues. Germline assignment: CDR1 SEHNR and CDR2 FQNEAQ (reference sequence). The V and J ends lost 4 bases and 5 bases respectively, with 17 bases between them. The CDR3 nucleotides are TGTGCCAGCAGCTCAACCGGGGCCGCGCTAAATGAAAAACTGTTTTTT. Translating gives CASSSTGAALNEKLFF.

The chain links TRBV28 to TRBJ2-2; TRBD2 matches 14 bases. Per germline, CDR1 MDHEN and CDR2 SYDVKM. V lost 11 bases to trimming and J lost 6 bases; unmatched junction nucleotides: 5. This CDR3 is built from 14 residues. DNA of the CDR3: TGTGCCGCGACTAGCGGGGGGGCGTCCGGGGAGCTGTTTTTT. This gives the protein CAATSGGASGELFF.

In regard to this clonotype: This may be a read error: a much more frequent sequence differs by one nucleotide. The rearrangement joins TRBV7-9 to TRBJ1-5, with D hard to call. This CDR3 comprises 13 residues. Germline V gene data show CDR1 as SEHNR and CDR2 as FQNEAQ (reference sequence). Trimming removed 10 bases at V and 3 bases at J, with 13 bases between. CDR3 region: CANGPGDNQPQHF. CDR3 nucleotide sequence: TGTGCCAACGGACCCGGGGACAATCAGCCCCAGCATTTT.

The chain has TRBV20-1 and TRBJ1-2; 11 bases fit TRBD1. Germline V gene data show CDR1 as DFQATT and CDR2 as SNEGSKA (reference sequence). V trimming: 6 bases; J trimming: 5 bases; junction bases outside the gene matches: 11. The CDR3 consists of 15 residues. The CDR3 here is CSAWHPGQGDYGYTF. The CDR3 DNA reads as TGCAGTGCCTGGCATCCGGGACAGGGGGATTATGGCTACACCTTC.

The chain recombines TRBV9 with TRBJ2-1; 12 bases match TRBD2. Germline loops: CDR1 SGDLS, CDR2 YYNGEE. After removal of 2 bases from V and 7 bases from J, the junction contained 4 bases not matched to a gene. This CDR3 has 15 residues. CDR3 sequence: CASSVTSGGRNEQFF. For the CDR3, the DNA is TGTGCCAGCAGCGTTACTAGCGGGGGGAGGAATGAGCAGTTCTTC.

The V call is TRBV4-1, the J call TRBJ1-1; no definite D call. With 5 bases removed from V and 11 bases from J, the gap between germline ends came to 15 bases. The CDR3 sequence is 12 residues long. CDR1 and CDR2 from the germline V gene are MGHRA and YSYEKL. CDR3 in DNA: TGCGCCAGCAGCTCCGGCCAGAAGTTGGCTTTCTTT. Translated, it gives CASSSGQKLAFF.

In the case of this clonotype: A read error may produce the germline difference seen at one junction end. CDR3 coding DNA: TGTGCCATCAGTAAGTCGAGGCAGTCTCTAGCCAAAAACATTCAGTACTTC. Amino acid sequence: CAISKSRQSLAKNIQYF. This chain links TRBV10-3 with TRBJ2-4; D unresolved. This CDR3 has 17 amino acids. From germline, CDR1 is ENHRY and CDR2 SYGVKD.

This clonotype has a count of ten or more. The rearrangement uses TRBV7-2 and TRBJ1-5, with a tentative D call TRBD1 (5 bases). The germline gives CDR1 SGHTA, CDR2 FQGNSA. CDR3 size: 15 residues. The V gene lost 2 bases and the J gene lost 8 bases, with 16 bases spanning the gap. CDR3 in amino acids: CASSLIGGAKEPQHF. Here the CDR3 DNA reads TGTGCCAGCAGCTTAATCGGAGGGGCTAAGGAGCCCCAGCATTTT.

The chain joins TRBV6-1 to TRBJ2-2; D is undetermined. Germline V gene sequence: CDR1 MNHNS, CDR2 SASEGT. V lost 6 bases to trimming and J lost 4 bases, with 9 bases between them. The CDR3 length is 13 residues. The CDR3, as DNA: TGTGCCAGCAGCTGGGGTCGCACCGGGGAGCTGTTTTTT. Translated: CASSWGRTGELFF.

The chain carries TRBV6-1 and TRBJ1-2; no clear D. The V gene's germline CDR1 is MNHNS and CDR2 SASEGT. The CDR3 spans 14 residues. The V end lost 11 bases, the J end lost 3 bases, and 19 bases lay between the germline ends. The CDR3 nucleotides read TGTGCCGGCATCACCGAATTGGTAGACTATGGCTACACCTTC. Translated, it gives CAGITELVDYGYTF.